One sample yielded the 19 T cell receptor beta chains listed below, sequenced in a study of blood T cell repertoires in COVID-19. Method: immunoSEQ multiplex PCR; TCRdb's copy keeps in-frame clones and lacks some. Seen here are tens of thousands of clones, approximately 89% observed once, and the top ten hold 3% to 4%. Sample: peripheral blood. Receptor source: a man aged 55-75 years with acute or convalescent COVID-19.

The chain recombines TRBV2 with TRBJ2-3; 8 bases match TRBD1. CDR1 is SNHLY, CDR2 FYNNEI, per germline. The ends lost 3 bases at V and 8 bases at J; junction bases unmatched: 10. This CDR3 is 15 amino acids long. The CDR3 nucleotides read TGTGCCAGCAGTGAGTGGCAGGGGGCAACGGGTACGCAGTATTTT. It translates to CASSEWQGATGTQYF.

The gene calls are TRBV4-1 and TRBJ1-3; D gene ambiguous. V lost 0 bases, J lost 0 bases, and 9 bases lay in between. The germline V gene encodes CDR1 MGHRA and CDR2 YSYEKL. The CDR3 runs to 16 residues. The CDR3 DNA reads TGCGCCAGCAGCCAAGATAGAACCAACTCTGGAAACACCATATATTTT. This translates into CASSQDRTNSGNTIYF.

The chain recombines TRBV5-1 with TRBJ1-1, with D maybe TRBD1 (5 bases). The CDR3 has 15 residues. In germline, CDR1 is SGHRS, CDR2 YFSETQ. The germline V and J ends were trimmed by 3 bases and 6 bases, with 18 bases remaining between them. The DNA of the CDR3 is TGCGCCAGCAGCTCGGGAGGTGGAGGGACGTCTGAAGCTTTCTTT. This gives the protein CASSSGGGGTSEAFF. Using reference TRBV5-1 and TRBJ1-1 for the parts outside the CDR3, the full variable domain is KAGVTQTPRYLIKTRGQQVTLSCSPISGHRSVSWYQQTPGQGLQFLFEYFSETQRNKGNFPGRFSGRQFSNSRSEMNVSTLELGDSALYLCASSSGGGGTSEAFFGQGTRLTVV.

V and J are TRBV3-1 (or the pseudogene TRBV3-2) and TRBJ2-3, with unresolved D. The CDR3 contains 12 residues. Trimming left V 3 bases short and J 8 bases short, with 9 bases between. The V gene's germline CDR1 is LGHDT and CDR2 YNNKEL (reference sequence). CDR3 amino acids: CASSQPPGTQYF. CDR3 in DNA: TGTGCCAGCAGCCAGCCCCCCGGTACGCAGTATTTT.

This chain links TRBV3-1 (or the pseudogene TRBV3-2) with TRBJ1-5; weak D call: TRBD1 (5 bases). V was clipped by 4 bases and J by 2 bases, with 18 bases between them. This CDR3 has 17 residues. Germline lookup yields CDR1 LGHDT and CDR2 YNNKEL (reference sequence). The CDR3 DNA is TGTGCCAGCAGCCTGGGGGGAGGGATTGGAGGCAATCAGCCCCAGCATTTT. It codes for CASSLGGGIGGNQPQHF.

The rearrangement links TRBV19 to TRBJ2-1, with TRBD2 identical over 9 bases. CDR1 is LNHDA, CDR2 SQIVND, per germline (reference sequence). V was clipped by 5 bases and J by 9 bases; unmatched bases: 11. The CDR3 contains 15 residues. The CDR3 sequence is CASSPLAGQTGEQFF. CDR3 bases: TGTGCCAGTAGTCCCCTAGCGGGACAAACGGGTGAGCAGTTCTTC.

This clone showed up just once. The V and J genes are TRBV6-1 and TRBJ2-7; 8 nucleotides agree with TRBD2. The V segment lost 1 base and the J segment 2 bases; nucleotides outside the gene matches: 19. The CDR3 is 20 residues long. Germline V gene data show CDR1 as MNHNS and CDR2 as SASEGT. Here the CDR3 DNA reads TGTGCCAGCAGTGAAGTAGGCGGGGGGATACCGGGACCGAGAGCCTACGAGCAGTACGTC. Its translation is CASSEVGGGIPGPRAYEQYV.

The chain is built from TRBV7-9 and TRBJ2-7, with D possibly TRBD1 on 5 matching bases. The germline gives CDR1 SEHNR, CDR2 FQNEAQ (reference sequence). Trimming shortened V by 4 bases and J by 4 bases, and 8 bases separated the two germline ends. The CDR3 is 12 residues long. The DNA for the CDR3 is TGTGCCAGCAGCTCAAGGGGTTACGAGCAGTACGTC. Translation: CASSSRGYEQYV.

The chain combines TRBV6-1 with TRBJ1-4; 7 bases map to TRBD1. The germline CDR1 and CDR2 sequences are MNHNS and SASEGT. Trimming cost V 2 bases and J 2 bases; bases outside gene matches: 8. The CDR3 is 17 amino acids. The CDR3 reads CASSETGTVRTNEKLFF. CDR3 coding DNA: TGTGCCAGCAGTGAAACGGGGACAGTACGCACTAATGAAAAACTGTTTTTT.

This clone was detected once. The V gene is TRBV2, the J gene TRBJ2-7; D gene unclear. Germline V gene sequence: CDR1 SNHLY, CDR2 FYNNEI. Deletions cut 6 bases from V and 2 bases from J, with 8 bases between. The CDR3 runs 12 residues. The CDR3 DNA is TGTGCCAGCAGGCGAGCACCCTACGAGCAGTACTTC. It encodes CASRRAPYEQYF.

This rearrangement joins TRBV29-1 to TRBJ2-7, with TRBD2 identical over 9 bases. Germline assignment: CDR1 SQVTM and CDR2 ANQGSEA. The ends lost 4 bases at V and 3 bases at J; junction bases unmatched: 10. The CDR3 has 15 residues. Here the CDR3 reads CSVGSAPSGIYEQYF. CDR3 sequence (DNA): TGCAGCGTTGGATCGGCTCCTAGCGGGATCTACGAGCAGTACTTC.

This sequence joins TRBV12-3 or TRBV12-4 and TRBJ2-2; maybe TRBD1 (6 bases). This CDR3 has 13 amino acids. V was clipped by 5 bases and J by 8 bases, with 12 bases between them. CDR3 loop: CASSVGGWGELFF. In DNA form, the CDR3 reads TGTGCCAGCAGTGTTGGGGGCTGGGGGGAGCTGTTTTTT.

The chain couples TRBV7-2 to TRBJ2-2; 7 nucleotides line up with TRBD1. This CDR3 contains 16 residues. Per the germline V gene, CDR1 is SGHTA and CDR2 is FQGNSA. V lost 1 base to trimming and J lost 1 base; unmatched junction nucleotides: 3. The CDR3 DNA reads as TGTGCCAGCAGCTTAGGGGGACAGCTGAACACCGGGGAGCTGTTTTTT. Protein: CASSLGGQLNTGELFF.

The V and J genes are TRBV2 and TRBJ1-2; TRBD1 might be the D (6 bases). The CDR3 is 12 residues long. Germline V CDR1 and CDR2: SNHLY, FYNNEI. V dropped 7 bases and J dropped 4 bases, with 10 bases sitting between them. Here the CDR3 reads CASKGQLYGYTF. The DNA of the CDR3 is TGTGCCAGCAAAGGACAGCTCTATGGCTACACCTTC.

V is TRBV28 and J is TRBJ2-7; the match to TRBD1 covers 10 bases. Germline V lookup: CDR1 MDHEN, CDR2 SYDVKM. V gave up 7 bases and J gave up 3 bases; unmatched junction bases: 6. The CDR3 covers 14 residues. CDR3 sequence: CASTRDRGHYEQYF. The CDR3 bases are TGTGCCAGCACCCGGGACAGGGGCCACTACGAGCAGTACTTC.

J is TRBJ2-1 and V is TRBV11-2; TRBD2 might be the D (5 bases). Trimming left V 1 base short and J 7 bases short, with 11 bases between. The CDR3 is made up of 14 amino acids. The germline gives CDR1 SGHAT, CDR2 FQNNGV. The CDR3 is CASSLGYRENEQFF. The CDR3 coding sequence is TGTGCCAGCAGCTTAGGGTATAGGGAGAATGAGCAGTTCTTC.

This clone appeared once. The V call is TRBV4-1, the J call TRBJ1-4, with D unresolved. This CDR3 has 16 amino acids. Per the germline V gene, CDR1 is MGHRA and CDR2 is YSYEKL. With 4 bases removed from V and 5 bases from J, the gap between germline ends came to 17 bases. The CDR3 is CASSPRERAVNEKLFF. CDR3 coding DNA: TGCGCCAGCAGCCCTCGCGAGAGGGCAGTGAATGAAAAACTGTTTTTT.

The rearrangement uses TRBV29-1 and TRBJ1-2; 8 nucleotides agree with TRBD1. The CDR3 has 15 amino acids. Germline CDR1 is SQVTM and CDR2 is ANQGSEA. Trimming removed 0 bases from V and 2 bases from J; junction bases left unmatched: 5. The CDR3 sequence: CSVEDLTGANYGYTF. In DNA form, the CDR3 reads TGCAGCGTTGAAGATCTGACAGGGGCGAACTATGGCTACACCTTC.

This chain uses TRBV24-1 with TRBJ2-3, with 13 bases lining up with TRBD2. CDR1 and CDR2 from the germline V gene are KGHDR and SFDVKD. The junction had 3 bases not matched to a gene; V was cut back by 2 bases and J by 2 bases. The CDR3 covers 17 residues. The chain's CDR3 is CATSDSGLAGATDTQYF. The CDR3 region has the DNA TGTGCCACCAGTGATTCCGGACTAGCGGGAGCCACAGATACGCAGTATTTT.